These 17 T cell receptor beta chains came from one sample sequenced in a study of cytomegalovirus exposure and HLA in healthy donors. With 60 Vbeta and 13 Jbeta primers, the PCR was carried out. Generated by immunoSEQ multiplex PCR, the TCRdb table keeps only in-frame clones and is missing some. The sample includes approximately 150,000 clones, roughly 77% of them seen just once. The specimen sequenced was PBMCs. These receptors were obtained from a man aged 18 to 35 in good health and CMV-seropositive.

This rearrangement joins TRBV20-1 to TRBJ1-1; 7 bases are shared with TRBD1. The germline V gene has CDR1 DFQATT and CDR2 SNEGSKA (reference sequence). The CDR3 spans 11 residues. Trimming at V came to 4 bases and at J to 5 bases, leaving 1 base not matched to a gene. CDR3 amino acids: CSAKGATEAFF. In nucleotides, the CDR3 is TGCAGTGCTAAGGGGGCGACTGAAGCTTTCTTT.

The chain recombines TRBV12-5 with TRBJ2-7; 14 nucleotides agree with TRBD2. Losses at the gene ends were 3 bases for V and 1 base for J; bases not matched to a gene: 8. Per germline, CDR1 LGHNT and CDR2 FRNRAP. The CDR3 covers 18 residues. As DNA, the CDR3 is TGTGCTAGTGGTTTACGGGGACTAGCGGGAGCCCATTCCTACGAGCAGTACTTC. Protein: CASGLRGLAGAHSYEQYF. The variable domain in full, with the rest retrieved from reference TRBV12-5 and TRBJ2-7, is DARVTQTPRHKVTEMGQEVTMRCQPILGHNTVFWYRQTMMQGLELLAYFRNRAPLDDSGMPKDRFSAEMPDATLATLKIQPSEPRDSAVYFCASGLRGLAGAHSYEQYFGPGTRLTVT.

V is TRBV9 and J is TRBJ2-7; TRBD1 matches 10 bases. The germline V gene has CDR1 SGDLS and CDR2 YYNGEE. The trim removed 4 bases at V and 6 bases at J, leaving 7 bases unmatched. This CDR3 spans 14 amino acids. The CDR3 sequence: CASSPLGTGAEQYF. The CDR3 DNA sequence: TGTGCCAGCAGCCCGCTGGGGACAGGGGCCGAGCAGTACTTC.

The V and J genes are TRBV28 and TRBJ1-1; D is undetermined. Germline loops: CDR1 MDHEN, CDR2 SYDVKM. This CDR3 has 16 residues. Trimming removed 1 base from V and 0 bases from J, with 12 bases in between. The CDR3 sequence: CASSLSAVGMNTEAFF. The CDR3, as DNA: TGTGCCAGCAGTTTATCAGCGGTGGGCATGAACACTGAAGCTTTCTTT.

V is TRBV6-5 and J is TRBJ1-5, with TRBD1 identical over 7 bases. Germline CDR1 is MNHEY and CDR2 is SVGAGI. The CDR3 extends over 13 amino acids. V lost 6 bases to trimming and J lost 7 bases; unmatched junction nucleotides: 6. The CDR3 loop is CASRRTGEQPQHF. The CDR3 DNA follows: TGTGCCAGCAGACGGACAGGCGAACAGCCCCAGCATTTT.

The chain joins TRBV11-1 to TRBJ1-1, with D unclear. Trimming took off 5 bases at V and 1 base at J, with 8 bases between the two ends. Germline V lookup: CDR1 SGHAT, CDR2 FQDESV (reference sequence). This CDR3 has 13 amino acids. CDR3 in DNA: TGTGCCAGCAGCCAACAAGAGAACACTGAAGCTTTCTTT. It translates to CASSQQENTEAFF.

The chain joins TRBV10-2 to TRBJ2-1; 9 bases match TRBD2. Germline-derived CDR1 and CDR2 are WSHSY and SAAADI. The CDR3 is 15 amino acids. The J segment lost 5 bases and the V segment lost 2 bases, leaving 4 bases of the junction unmatched. CDR3 residues: CASSEAGGTNNEQFF. The DNA of the CDR3 is TGCGCCAGCAGTGAGGCGGGAGGGACGAACAATGAGCAGTTCTTC.

V usage is TRBV29-1 and J usage is TRBJ2-3, with 7 bases fitting TRBD2. CDR3 size: 13 residues. Germline assignment: CDR1 SQVTM and CDR2 ANQGSEA. The V and J ends lost 3 bases and 3 bases, in that order; junction bases with no gene match: 3. The CDR3 loop is CSVERERTDTQYF. In DNA form, the CDR3 reads TGCAGCGTTGAGCGGGAGCGGACAGATACGCAGTATTTT.

The chain uses TRBV4-1 and TRBJ2-5; 7 bases fit TRBD1. CDR1 is MGHRA, CDR2 YSYEKL, per germline. Germline trimming cut 3 bases from V and 5 bases from J; bases unmatched to any gene: 9. CDR3 length: 15 residues. For the CDR3, the DNA is TGCGCCAGCAGCCAGCAAGACAGGGCGTGGGAGACCCAGTACTTC. This codes for CASSQQDRAWETQYF.

This clone has more than one count but fewer than ten. The J gene is TRBJ1-1, the V gene TRBV14; weak D call: TRBD1 (5 bases). The germline gives CDR1 SGHDN, CDR2 FVKESK. Trimming left V 3 bases short and J 7 bases short, with 12 bases between. This CDR3 is built from 13 residues. CDR3 in amino acids: CASSQSMGGEAFF. Written as DNA, the CDR3 is TGTGCCAGCAGCCAGAGCATGGGGGGTGAAGCTTTCTTT.

The chain's CDR3 is CASSFQQNYGYTF. CDR3 nucleotide sequence: TGTGCCAGCAGCTTTCAACAGAACTATGGCTACACCTTC. This rearrangement joins TRBV7-9 to TRBJ1-2; D uncertain. The germline V gene encodes CDR1 SEHNR and CDR2 FQNEAQ (reference sequence). The CDR3 is made up of 13 amino acids. V lost 3 bases to trimming and J lost 2 bases, with 7 bases between them. Combining the CDR3 with reference TRBV7-9 and TRBJ1-2 gives the whole variable domain DTGVSQNPRHKITKRGQNVTFRCDPISEHNRLYWYRQTLGQGPEFLTYFQNEAQLEKSRLLSDRFSAERPKGSFSTLEIQRTEQGDSAMYLCASSFQQNYGYTFGSGTRLTVV.

This clone was counted between two and nine times. V is TRBV20-1 and J is TRBJ2-7, with 7 bases fitting TRBD2. After removal of 6 bases from V and 2 bases from J, the junction contained 1 base not matched to a gene. The germline CDR1 and CDR2 sequences are DFQATT and SNEGSKA (reference sequence). There are 11 residues in the CDR3. CDR3 nucleotides: TGCAGTGCGAGCGGGACCTACGAGCAGTACTTC. Encoded protein: CSASGTYEQYF.

The J gene is TRBJ2-7, the V gene TRBV7-8; the D gene is possibly TRBD2 (6 bases). Per germline, CDR1 SGHVS and CDR2 FQNEAQ. The V end was cut by 5 bases, the J end by 6 bases, with 14 bases between. CDR3 size: 13 residues. Here the CDR3 reads CASSPSGGTEQYF. CDR3 DNA: TGTGCCAGCAGCCCTAGTGGAGGGACCGAGCAGTACTTC.

CDR3 sequence reads: CASSPPDMNTEAFF. The CDR3 region has the DNA TGTGCCAGCAGCCCCCCCGACATGAACACTGAAGCTTTCTTT. The V call is TRBV5-6, the J call TRBJ1-1; D uncertain. The CDR3 has 14 residues. V was pared by 4 bases and J by 0 bases, with 10 bases between. CDR1 is SGHDT, CDR2 YYEEEE, per germline.

The gene calls are TRBV7-9 and TRBJ1-1; 7 positions agree with TRBD1. The CDR3 loop spans 15 amino acids. The ends lost 2 bases at V and 0 bases at J; junction bases unmatched: 3. Germline CDR1 is SEHNR and CDR2 is FQNEAQ (reference sequence). This chain's CDR3 is CASSLLGQMNTEAFF. CDR3 nucleotide sequence: TGTGCCAGCAGCTTATTGGGACAGATGAACACTGAAGCTTTCTTT.

The chain couples TRBV15 to TRBJ1-6; maybe TRBD1 (5 bases). V lost 0 bases to trimming and J lost 8 bases, with 17 bases between them. Germline V lookup: CDR1 LNHNV, CDR2 YYDKDF (reference sequence). CDR3 size: 17 residues. CDR3 sequence reads: CATSRDPPGGSDSPLHF. CDR3 nucleotides: TGTGCCACCAGCAGAGATCCCCCCGGGGGTTCGGATTCACCCCTCCACTTT.

The V call is TRBV27, the J call TRBJ1-3, with 11 nucleotides matching TRBD1. Trimming took 2 bases from V and 2 from J; bases not matched to a gene: 20. CDR1 is MNHEY, CDR2 SMNVEV, per germline (reference sequence). CDR3 size: 22 residues. The CDR3 coding sequence is TGTGCCAGCAGTTTACTTCCCCCTGGGACAGGGGGATATTCCCGAACTGGAAACACCATATATTTT. Amino acid sequence: CASSLLPPGTGGYSRTGNTIYF.